This T cell receptor (beta chain) comes out of a study of cytomegalovirus exposure and HLA in healthy donors. Study conclusions and caveats: The authors later found TCR association rates varying by HLA locus, with DRB1 most and HLA-C fewest. Sequencing probably produced one cluster of sequence variants that were highly shared.

Trimming took 0 bases from V and 1 from J; bases not matched to a gene: 3. There are 15 residues in the CDR3. CDR1 SGHRS and CDR2 YFSETQ come from the germline V gene. Remarks on this clone: The antigen remains undetermined.

The PCR employed 60 Vbeta primers together with 13 Jbeta primers. Sequenced by immunoSEQ multiplex PCR; TCRdb stores in-frame clones only, minus some. Here the sample spans more than 95,000 clones, about four fifths being singletons. This sequence originates from a woman in her 70s in good health and CMV-seropositive. The chain links TRBV5-1 to TRBJ2-7; 8 bases fit TRBD1. Specimen: PBMCs. The CDR3 spells CASSLDRGSSYEQYF. DNA of the CDR3: TGCGCCAGCAGCTTGGACAGGGGGTCGTCCTACGAGCAGTACTTC.